The 15 T cell receptor beta chains reported below all come from one sample, sequenced in a study of blood T cell repertoires in COVID-19. Profiled with immunoSEQ multiplex PCR; TCRdb holds only in-frame clones, not every one. The table has about 300,000 clones, about nine tenths seen once. The source material was PBMCs or T cells enriched from blood (not recorded which). These receptors were taken from a man younger than 40 who had recovered from COVID-19.

The chain carries TRBV19 and TRBJ2-1, with 11 positions matching TRBD2. The CDR3 sequence is 14 residues long. The V and J ends lost 3 bases and 9 bases, in that order; junction bases with no gene match: 4. Germline lookup yields CDR1 LNHDA and CDR2 SQIVND (reference sequence). CDR3 DNA: TGTGCCAGTAGTATTAGGGGGACTAGCGGTGAGCAGTTCTTC. Amino acid sequence: CASSIRGTSGEQFF.

The V and J genes are TRBV28 and TRBJ2-3, with 7 bases fitting TRBD1. Looked up from germline, CDR1 is MDHEN and CDR2 is SYDVKM. This CDR3 comprises 17 residues. The ends lost 5 bases at V and 4 bases at J; junction bases unmatched: 15. The CDR3 sequence is CASSHRYRGSMADTQYF. The CDR3 DNA is TGTGCCAGCAGTCATCGATACAGGGGTAGTATGGCAGATACGCAGTATTTT. Together with reference TRBV28 and TRBJ2-3, the CDR3 gives the full variable domain: DVKVTQSSRYLVKRTGEKVFLECVQDMDHENMFWYRQDPGLGLRLIYFSYDVKMKEKGDIPEGYSVSREKKERFSLILESASTNQTSMYLCASSHRYRGSMADTQYFGPGTRLTVL.

About this clone: Within the sample, other DNA sequences also encode this same CDR3. This sequence joins TRBV11-3 and TRBJ1-1; 7 nucleotides align to TRBD1. With V trimmed by 5 bases and J by 0 bases, 6 bases remained unmatched. Germline V lookup: CDR1 SGHNT, CDR2 YENEEA. There are 15 residues in the CDR3. CDR3 protein: CASSPRTGLNTEAFF. The CDR3 DNA follows: TGTGCCAGCAGCCCAAGGACAGGCCTGAACACTGAAGCTTTCTTT.

The CDR3 sequence: CASSWTIGDTEAFF. CDR3 nucleotide sequence: TGTGCCAGCAGCTGGACAATCGGAGACACTGAAGCTTTCTTT. The J gene is TRBJ1-1, the V gene TRBV5-4, with D possibly being TRBD1 (5 bases). Trimming removed 3 bases at V and 3 bases at J, with 12 bases between. The CDR3 covers 14 residues. Germline CDR1 and CDR2: SGHNT and YYREEE (reference sequence).

The chain joins TRBV28 to TRBJ1-5, with a tentative D call TRBD1 (5 bases). V was shortened by 2 bases and J by 7 bases, with 9 bases between the two germline ends. The germline CDR1 and CDR2 sequences are MDHEN and SYDVKM. The CDR3 has 13 amino acids. CDR3 DNA sequence: TGTGCCAGCAGTTTACAAGGGGCCCAGCCCCAGCATTTT. This sequence encodes CASSLQGAQPQHF.

This chain uses TRBV14 with TRBJ2-3, with 12 bases matching TRBD2. CDR1 is SGHDN, CDR2 FVKESK, per germline. The CDR3 is 17 residues long. The junction had 6 bases not matched to a gene; V was cut back by 3 bases and J by 2 bases. The CDR3 DNA sequence: TGTGCCAGCAGCCAGCCCGGGACTAGCGGGTACACAGATACGCAGTATTTT. It codes for CASSQPGTSGYTDTQYF. The full variable domain, completed using reference TRBV14 and TRBJ2-3, is EAGVTQFPSHSVIEKGQTVTLRCDPISGHDNLYWYRRVMGKEIKFLLHFVKESKQDESGMPNNRFLAERTGGTYSTLKVQPAELEDSGVYFCASSQPGTSGYTDTQYFGPGTRLTVL.

V usage is TRBV7-9 and J usage is TRBJ2-3, with 8 bases that match TRBD2. Per germline, CDR1 SEHNR and CDR2 FQNEAQ (reference sequence). The junction had 6 bases not matched to a gene; V was cut back by 1 base and J by 3 bases. CDR3 size: 16 residues. The CDR3 DNA follows: TGTGCCAGCAGCTTAGGAGAGCGGGGGAGGACAGATACGCAGTATTTT. It specifies CASSLGERGRTDTQYF.

A single count supports this clone. The V gene is TRBV11-3, the J gene TRBJ2-1; D is uncertain. The V end was cut by 3 bases, the J end by 10 bases, with 10 bases between. Per germline, CDR1 SGHNT and CDR2 YENEEA. CDR3 size: 12 residues. The DNA of the CDR3 is TGTGCCAGCAGCTTCCGCCGGGTGGAGCAGTTCTTC. Its protein is CASSFRRVEQFF.

This chain connects TRBV5-1 to TRBJ2-7; D perhaps matches TRBD2 (5 bases). CDR3 length: 14 residues. Germline CDR1 is SGHRS and CDR2 is YFSETQ. Trimming removed 1 base from V and 3 bases from J, with 11 bases in between. As DNA, the CDR3 is TGCGCCAGCAGCTTGCTTACGGGGAACTACGAGCAGTACTTC. Residues: CASSLLTGNYEQYF.

The sample holds a few counts of this clone. V is TRBV19 and J is TRBJ2-7; the match to TRBD2 covers 12 bases. This CDR3 comprises 14 residues. CDR1 is LNHDA and CDR2 is SQIVND in the germline V gene (reference sequence). V trimming: 7 bases; J trimming: 3 bases; junction bases outside the gene matches: 4. The CDR3 sequence: CASKLAGGNYEQYF. In nucleotides, the CDR3 is TGTGCCAGTAAACTAGCGGGAGGTAACTACGAGCAGTACTTC.

This chain connects TRBV24-1 to TRBJ1-1; a possible D gene is TRBD1 (5 bases). Germline CDR1 and CDR2: KGHDR and SFDVKD. The CDR3 spans 13 residues. The V end lost 7 bases, the J end lost 1 base, and 9 bases lay between the germline ends. CDR3 in DNA: TGTGCCACCAGCGCGGACAAGAACACTGAAGCTTTCTTT. Protein sequence: CATSADKNTEAFF.

The rearrangement joins TRBV29-1 to TRBJ2-3; 8 positions match TRBD1. Trimming removed 4 bases from V and 2 bases from J; junction bases left unmatched: 5. The CDR3 length is 14 residues. Germline values: CDR1 SQVTM, CDR2 ANQGSEA. For the CDR3, the DNA is TGCAGCGTTGGAGGGACAGGACTCACAGATACGCAGTATTTT. Its protein product is CSVGGTGLTDTQYF.

This clone was detected only a few times. V usage is TRBV19 and J usage is TRBJ1-5; D possibly corresponds to TRBD1 (6 bases). The CDR3 is 14 residues long. With 6 bases removed from V and 9 bases from J, the gap between germline ends came to 18 bases. The germline V gene encodes CDR1 LNHDA and CDR2 SQIVND (reference sequence). The CDR3 loop is CASRGAGDRRPQHF. In DNA, the CDR3 is TGTGCCAGTAGGGGCGCAGGGGATCGGCGGCCCCAGCATTTT.

The rearrangement joins TRBV28 to TRBJ2-7; the D is unclear. V was cut by 6 bases and J by 2 bases, with 8 bases left in between. CDR3 length: 12 amino acids. CDR1 is MDHEN and CDR2 is SYDVKM in the germline V gene. The CDR3 here is CASSRHAYEQYF. CDR3 nucleotide sequence: TGTGCCAGCAGCCGACACGCCTACGAGCAGTACTTC.

The V gene is TRBV6-4, the J gene TRBJ2-3; 8 bases are a match to TRBD2. Per the germline V gene, CDR1 is MRHNA and CDR2 is SNTAGT. V was pared by 1 base and J by 6 bases, with 9 bases of the junction left unmatched. The CDR3 sequence is 16 residues long. CDR3 sequence reads: CASSDWSGGLSDTQYF. The CDR3 DNA reads as TGTGCCAGCAGTGACTGGAGCGGGGGCCTTTCGGATACGCAGTATTTT.